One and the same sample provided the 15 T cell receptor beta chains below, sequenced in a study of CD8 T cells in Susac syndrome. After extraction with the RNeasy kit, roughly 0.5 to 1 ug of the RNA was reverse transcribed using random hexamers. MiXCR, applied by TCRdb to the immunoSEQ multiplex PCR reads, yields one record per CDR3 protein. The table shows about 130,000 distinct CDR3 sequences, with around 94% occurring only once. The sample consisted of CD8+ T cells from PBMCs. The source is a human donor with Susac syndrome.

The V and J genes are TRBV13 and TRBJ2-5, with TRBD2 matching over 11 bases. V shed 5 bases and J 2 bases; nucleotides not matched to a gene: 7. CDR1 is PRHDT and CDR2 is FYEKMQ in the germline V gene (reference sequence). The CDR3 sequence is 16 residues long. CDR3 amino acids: CASSQTGLAVQETQYF. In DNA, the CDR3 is TGTGCCAGCAGCCAGACGGGACTAGCGGTTCAAGAGACCCAGTACTTC.

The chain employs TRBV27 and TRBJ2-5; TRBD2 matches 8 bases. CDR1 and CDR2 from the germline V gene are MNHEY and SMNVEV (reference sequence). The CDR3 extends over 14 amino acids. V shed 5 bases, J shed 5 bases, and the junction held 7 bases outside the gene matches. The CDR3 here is CASSQRGSGETQYF. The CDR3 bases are TGTGCCAGCAGTCAGCGGGGGTCCGGGGAGACCCAGTACTTC.

CDR3 bases: TGCAGTTCCCGGGGAATGAACACTGAAGCTTTCTTT. This sequence encodes CSSRGMNTEAFF. The chain couples TRBV20-1 to TRBJ1-1; no firm D call. Germline V gene data show CDR1 as DFQATT and CDR2 as SNEGSKA (reference sequence). Trimming stripped 8 bases from V and 0 bases from J, with 10 bases between. This CDR3 comprises 12 residues.

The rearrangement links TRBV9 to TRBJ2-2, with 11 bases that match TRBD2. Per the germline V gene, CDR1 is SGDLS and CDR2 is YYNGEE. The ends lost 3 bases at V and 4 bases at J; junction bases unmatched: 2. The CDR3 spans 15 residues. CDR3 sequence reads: CASSGLAGLTGELFF. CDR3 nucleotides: TGTGCCAGCAGCGGACTAGCGGGGCTCACCGGGGAGCTGTTTTTT. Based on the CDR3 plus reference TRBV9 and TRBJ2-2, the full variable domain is DSGVTQTPKHLITATGQRVTLRCSPRSGDLSVYWYQQSLDQGLQFLIQYYNGEERAKGNILERFSAQQFPDLHSELNLSSLELGDSALYFCASSGLAGLTGELFFGEGSRLTVL.

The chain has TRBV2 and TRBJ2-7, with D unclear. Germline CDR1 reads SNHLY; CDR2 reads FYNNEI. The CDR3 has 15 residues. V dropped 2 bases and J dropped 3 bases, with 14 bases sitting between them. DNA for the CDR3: TGTGCCAGCAGTGAATACACGAGAAATCACTACGAGCAGTACTTC. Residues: CASSEYTRNHYEQYF.

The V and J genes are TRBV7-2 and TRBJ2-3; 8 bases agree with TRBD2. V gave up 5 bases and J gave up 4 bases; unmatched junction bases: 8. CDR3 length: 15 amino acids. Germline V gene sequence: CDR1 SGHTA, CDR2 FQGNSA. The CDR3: CASSLGTSTPDTQYF. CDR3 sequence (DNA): TGTGCCAGCAGCCTCGGGACTAGTACCCCAGATACGCAGTATTTT.

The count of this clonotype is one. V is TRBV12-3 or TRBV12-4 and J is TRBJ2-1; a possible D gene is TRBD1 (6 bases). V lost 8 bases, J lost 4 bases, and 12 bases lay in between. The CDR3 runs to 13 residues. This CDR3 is CASAVGTYNEQFF. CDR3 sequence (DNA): TGTGCCAGCGCCGTAGGGACATACAATGAGCAGTTCTTC.

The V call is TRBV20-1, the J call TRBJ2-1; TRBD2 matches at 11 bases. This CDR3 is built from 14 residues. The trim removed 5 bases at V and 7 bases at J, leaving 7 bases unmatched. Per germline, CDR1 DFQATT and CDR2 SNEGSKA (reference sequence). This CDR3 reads CSADSGRDLNEQFF. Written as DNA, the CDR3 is TGCAGTGCTGATAGCGGGAGGGATCTAAATGAGCAGTTCTTC.

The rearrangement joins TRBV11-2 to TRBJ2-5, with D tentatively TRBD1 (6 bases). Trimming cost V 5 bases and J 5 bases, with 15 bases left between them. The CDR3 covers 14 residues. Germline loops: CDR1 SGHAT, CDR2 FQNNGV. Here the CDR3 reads CASSPGAPVETQYF. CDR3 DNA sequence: TGTGCCAGCAGCCCAGGGGCCCCGGTGGAGACCCAGTACTTC.

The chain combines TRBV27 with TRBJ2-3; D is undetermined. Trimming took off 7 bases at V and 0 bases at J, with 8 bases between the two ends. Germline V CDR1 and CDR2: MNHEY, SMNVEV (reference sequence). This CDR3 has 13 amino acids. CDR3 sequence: CASNPPSTDTQYF. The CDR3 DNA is TGTGCCAGCAATCCTCCTAGCACAGATACGCAGTATTTT.

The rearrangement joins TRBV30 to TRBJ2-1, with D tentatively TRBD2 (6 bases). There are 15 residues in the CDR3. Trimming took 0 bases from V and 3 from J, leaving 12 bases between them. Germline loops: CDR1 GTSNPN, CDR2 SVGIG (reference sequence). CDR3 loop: CAWSVGLASYNEQFF. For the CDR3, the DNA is TGTGCCTGGAGTGTAGGGCTAGCGAGCTACAATGAGCAGTTCTTC.

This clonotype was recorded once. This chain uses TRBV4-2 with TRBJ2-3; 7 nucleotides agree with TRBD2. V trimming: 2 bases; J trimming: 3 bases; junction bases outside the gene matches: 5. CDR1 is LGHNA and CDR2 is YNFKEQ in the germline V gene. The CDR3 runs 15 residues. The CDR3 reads CASSQTSEPTDTQYF. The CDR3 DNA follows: TGTGCCAGCAGCCAAACTAGCGAACCAACAGATACGCAGTATTTT.

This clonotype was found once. CDR3 region: CASSQGYKGYEQYF. In DNA, the CDR3 is TGTGCCAGCAGCCAAGGCTACAAGGGCTACGAGCAGTACTTC. The chain has TRBV4-2 and TRBJ2-7; no clear D. Germline CDR1 is LGHNA and CDR2 is YNFKEQ. With 1 base removed from V and 3 bases from J, the gap between germline ends came to 10 bases. CDR3 length: 14 amino acids.

Here the CDR3 DNA reads TGCGCCAGCAGTTCCGGGACTAAGCAGTTCTTC. Translation gives CASSSGTKQFF. The rearrangement joins TRBV10-2 to TRBJ2-1; 7 bases are a match to TRBD2. The CDR3 contains 11 residues. J lost 11 bases, V lost 5 bases, and 3 bases had no gene match. The germline V gene has CDR1 WSHSY and CDR2 SAAADI.

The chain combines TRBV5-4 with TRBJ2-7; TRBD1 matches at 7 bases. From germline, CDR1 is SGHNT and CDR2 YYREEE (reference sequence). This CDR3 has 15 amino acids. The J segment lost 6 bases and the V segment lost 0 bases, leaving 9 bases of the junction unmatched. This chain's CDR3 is CASSLVSRGTTEQYF. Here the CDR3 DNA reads TGTGCCAGCAGCTTGGTGAGCAGGGGGACCACCGAGCAGTACTTC. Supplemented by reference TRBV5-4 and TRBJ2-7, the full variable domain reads ETGVTQSPTHLIKTRGQQVTLRCSSQSGHNTVSWYQQALGQGPQFIFQYYREEENGRGNFPPRFSGLQFPNYSSELNVNALELDDSALYLCASSLVSRGTTEQYFGPGTRLTVT.